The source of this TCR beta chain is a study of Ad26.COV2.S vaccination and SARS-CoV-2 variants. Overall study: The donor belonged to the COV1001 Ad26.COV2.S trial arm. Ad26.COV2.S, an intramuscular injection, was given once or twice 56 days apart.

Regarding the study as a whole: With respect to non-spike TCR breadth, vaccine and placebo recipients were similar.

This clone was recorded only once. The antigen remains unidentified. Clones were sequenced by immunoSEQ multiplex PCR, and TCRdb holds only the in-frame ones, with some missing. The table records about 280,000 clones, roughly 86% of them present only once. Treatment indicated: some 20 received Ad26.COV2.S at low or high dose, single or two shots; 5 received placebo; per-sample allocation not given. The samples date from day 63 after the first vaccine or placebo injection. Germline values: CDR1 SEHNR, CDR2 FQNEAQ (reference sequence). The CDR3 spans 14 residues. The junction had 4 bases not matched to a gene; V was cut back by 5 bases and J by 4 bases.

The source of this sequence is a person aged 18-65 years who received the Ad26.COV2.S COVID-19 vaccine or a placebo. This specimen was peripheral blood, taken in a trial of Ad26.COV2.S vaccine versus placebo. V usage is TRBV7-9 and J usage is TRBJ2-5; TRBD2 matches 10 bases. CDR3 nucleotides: TGTGCCAGCAGCCTGGGACTAGCGATAGAGACCCAGTACTTC. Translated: CASSLGLAIETQYF.